These 9 T cell receptor beta chains were all obtained from the same sample, sequenced in a study of a mutant IDH1 vaccine in newly diagnosed glioma. The sample's time point: week 11, during vaccination. A 20-mer mutant IDH1 peptide at 300 ug was injected subcutaneously with topical imiquimod. These receptors have no identified antigens. Sequencing was performed with immunoSEQ multiplex PCR; in TCRdb, only in-frame clones are kept and a portion is missing. The sample shows 110,000 or so clones, under 90% of them seen only once. The material was PBMCs, obtained from a glioma patient whose treatment included an IDH1 peptide vaccine. The receptors were gathered from a woman between 50 and 59 years old with glioma.

This chain uses TRBV18 with TRBJ2-3; 8 bases agree with TRBD2. The CDR3 runs 21 residues. Germline V gene data show CDR1 as KGHSH and CDR2 as LQKENI. V shed 6 bases, J shed 2 bases, and the junction held 25 bases outside the gene matches. The DNA of the CDR3 is TGTGCCAGCTCCCCAACGGGATCTAGCGGGCCCCTCCAGAGAGCCACAGATACGCAGTATTTT. Protein: CASSPTGSSGPLQRATDTQYF. Together with reference TRBV18 and TRBJ2-3, the CDR3 gives the full variable domain: NAGVMQNPRHLVRRRGQEARLRCSPMKGHSHVYWYRQLPEEGLKFMVYLQKENIIDESGMPKERFSAEFPKEGPSILRIQQVVRGDSAAYFCASSPTGSSGPLQRATDTQYFGPGTRLTVL.

The chain is built from TRBV30 and TRBJ1-3; the D is unclear. The germline V gene encodes CDR1 GTSNPN and CDR2 SVGIG (reference sequence). The V end lost 2 bases, the J end lost 3 bases, and 5 bases lay between the germline ends. This CDR3 has 12 residues. CDR3: CAWSSGGNTIYF. Written as DNA, the CDR3 is TGTGCCTGGAGTTCTGGTGGAAACACCATATATTTT. The variable domain in full, with the rest retrieved from reference TRBV30 and TRBJ1-3, is SQTIHQWPATLVQPVGSPLSLECTVEGTSNPNLYWYRQAAGRGLQLLFYSVGIGQISSEVPQNLSASRPQDRQFILSSKKLLLSDSGFYLCAWSSGGNTIYFGEGSWLTVV.

The chain links TRBV7-6 to TRBJ2-2; D not resolved. The CDR3 extends over 16 amino acids. Germline CDR1 and CDR2: SGHVS and FNYEAQ. The V end lost 2 bases, the J end lost 1 base, and 11 bases lay between the germline ends. CDR3 DNA: TGTGCCAGCAGCTTACGGCTCAGCTTGAACACCGGGGAGCTGTTTTTT. Protein: CASSLRLSLNTGELFF. The full variable domain, completed using reference TRBV7-6 and TRBJ2-2, is GAGVSQSPRYKVTKRGQDVALRCDPISGHVSLYWYRQALGQGPEFLTYFNYEAQQDKSGLPNDRFSAERPEGSISTLTIQRTEQRDSAMYRCASSLRLSLNTGELFFGEGSRLTVL.

Notes on this clone: The sample contains more than one DNA sequence encoding this CDR3. The chain uses TRBV4-2 and TRBJ1-6; a weak D match, TRBD1 (6 bases). Trimming removed 1 base from V and 7 bases from J, with 8 bases in between. This CDR3 spans 14 amino acids. Germline V CDR1 and CDR2: LGHNA, YNFKEQ. The DNA of the CDR3 is TGTGCCAGCAGCCAAGGGACAGAGAATTCACCCCTCCACTTT. This gives the protein CASSQGTENSPLHF.

A remark on this clone: The junction shows a germline mismatch at one end, possibly a read error. This rearrangement joins TRBV7-7 to TRBJ2-1, with TRBD2 matching over 14 bases. The CDR3 loop spans 16 amino acids. The germline CDR1 and CDR2 sequences are SSHAT and FNYEAQ (reference sequence). The CDR3: CASSLGLAGVGNEQFF. The CDR3 DNA sequence: TGTGCTAGCAGCTTGGGACTAGCGGGAGTGGGCAATGAGCAGTTCTTC.

The count of this clone is one. The chain employs TRBV2 and TRBJ2-2; D possibly corresponds to TRBD1 (5 bases). This CDR3 contains 14 residues. CDR1 is SNHLY and CDR2 is FYNNEI in the germline V gene. Trimming left V 7 bases short and J 0 bases short, with 9 bases between. This CDR3 reads CASNRQPNTGELFF. The CDR3 nucleotides are TGTGCCAGCAATCGACAGCCGAACACCGGGGAGCTGTTTTTT.

The chain joins TRBV6-5 to TRBJ2-7; D possibly matches TRBD1 or TRBD2 (6 bases each). The CDR3 runs to 12 residues. With 10 bases removed from V and 5 bases from J, the gap between germline ends came to 15 bases. Germline-derived CDR1 and CDR2 are MNHEY and SVGAGI. CDR3 sequence (DNA): TGTGCCACCCAAGGGGGGACCCACGAGCAGTACTTC. This gives the protein CATQGGTHEQYF.

A few counts support this clone. The CDR3 loop reads CASTSDGRFYTF. The CDR3, as DNA: TGTGCCAGCACTTCGGACGGTCGATTCTACACCTTC. The rearrangement joins TRBV2 to TRBJ1-2, with unresolved D. This CDR3 comprises 12 residues. CDR1 is SNHLY, CDR2 FYNNEI, per germline. V was trimmed by 7 bases and J by 10 bases, leaving 16 bases between them.

J is TRBJ2-3 and V is TRBV10-3, with TRBD1 matching 7 bases. Germline-derived CDR1 and CDR2 are ENHRY and SYGVKD. Trimming took 5 bases from V and 3 from J; bases not matched to a gene: 5. This CDR3 has 14 residues. The CDR3 spells CAISQSTGTDTQYF. Written as DNA, the CDR3 is TGTGCCATCAGTCAATCGACAGGGACAGATACGCAGTATTTT.